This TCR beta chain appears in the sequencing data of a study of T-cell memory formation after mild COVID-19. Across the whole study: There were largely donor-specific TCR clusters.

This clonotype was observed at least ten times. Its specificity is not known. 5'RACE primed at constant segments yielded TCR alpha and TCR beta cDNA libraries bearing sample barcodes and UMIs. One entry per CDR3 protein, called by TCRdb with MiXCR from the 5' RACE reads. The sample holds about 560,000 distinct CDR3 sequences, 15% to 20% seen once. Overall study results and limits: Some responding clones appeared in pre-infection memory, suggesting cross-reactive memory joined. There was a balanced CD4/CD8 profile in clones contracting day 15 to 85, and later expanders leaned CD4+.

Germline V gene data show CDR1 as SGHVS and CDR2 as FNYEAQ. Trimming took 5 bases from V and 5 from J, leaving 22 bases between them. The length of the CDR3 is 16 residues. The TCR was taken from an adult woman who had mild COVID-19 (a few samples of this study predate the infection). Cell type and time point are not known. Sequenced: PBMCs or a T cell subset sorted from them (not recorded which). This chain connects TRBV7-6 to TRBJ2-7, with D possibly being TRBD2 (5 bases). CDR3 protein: CASSRSPRASSHEQYF. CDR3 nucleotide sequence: TGTGCCAGCAGCCGGAGCCCGAGGGCTAGCAGCCACGAGCAGTACTTC.